Shown below are 30 T cell receptor beta chains from a single sample sequenced in a study of blood T cell repertoires in COVID-19. The method was immunoSEQ multiplex PCR; TCRdb's version includes in-frame clones alone and lacks a portion of them. The data show some 120,000 clones, around three quarters seen once. Sequencing input: peripheral blood. These receptors all come from a man aged 40-49 years with active or convalescent COVID-19.

The chain links TRBV11-3 to TRBJ1-4; no reliable D call. Germline values: CDR1 SGHNT, CDR2 YENEEA. This CDR3 spans 12 amino acids. With 6 bases removed from V and 6 bases from J, the gap between germline ends came to 8 bases. The CDR3 region has the DNA TGTGCCAGCAGTTCCCGGGATGAAAAACTGTTTTTT. This encodes CASSSRDEKLFF. The variable domain in full, with the rest retrieved from reference TRBV11-3 and TRBJ1-4, is EAGVVQSPRYKIIEKKQPVAFWCNPISGHNTLYWYLQNLGQGPELLIRYENEEAVDDSQLPKDRFSAERLKGVDSTLKIQPAELGDSAVYLCASSSRDEKLFFGSGTQLSVL.

The chain has TRBV19 and TRBJ1-1; 12 bases match TRBD1. Per germline, CDR1 LNHDA and CDR2 SQIVND (reference sequence). The CDR3 runs 16 residues. J lost 1 base, V lost 9 bases, and 9 bases had no gene match. The CDR3 nucleotides are TGTGCCAGCAGGACGGGACAGGGGGCAGCGAACACTGAAGCTTTCTTT. This codes for CASRTGQGAANTEAFF.

V and J are TRBV29-1 and TRBJ2-5; D gene ambiguous. Germline lookup yields CDR1 SQVTM and CDR2 ANQGSEA. The V end lost 4 bases, the J end lost 5 bases, and 5 bases lay between the germline ends. The CDR3 consists of 10 residues. In nucleotides, the CDR3 is TGCAGCGTTGCTTTGGAGACCCAGTACTTC. This codes for CSVALETQYF.

This clone occurred a few times. V is TRBV5-1 and J is TRBJ2-5; 7 bases align to TRBD1. This CDR3 has 15 amino acids. Trimming cost V 4 bases and J 2 bases; bases outside gene matches: 8. Germline values: CDR1 SGHRS, CDR2 YFSETQ. CDR3 in DNA: TGCGCCAGCAGCCCGCTGGGACAGACGCAAGAGACCCAGTACTTC. Translating it yields CASSPLGQTQETQYF.

This clone has more than one count but fewer than ten. The J gene is TRBJ1-1, the V gene TRBV7-9, with D uncertain. This CDR3 comprises 13 residues. Germline CDR1 is SEHNR and CDR2 is FQNEAQ (reference sequence). The V end was cut by 8 bases, the J end by 2 bases, with 12 bases between. The CDR3 DNA follows: TGTGCCAGCTCTGGACGGGAAAACACTGAAGCTTTCTTT. This sequence encodes CASSGRENTEAFF.

V is TRBV6-5 and J is TRBJ1-1; possibly TRBD1 for D (5 bases). This CDR3 has 14 residues. V was cut by 8 bases and J by 5 bases, with 18 bases left in between. Germline lookup yields CDR1 MNHEY and CDR2 SVGAGI. The DNA of the CDR3 is TGTGCCAGCGGCCCCCGGGGGTCGGGAACTGAAGCTTTCTTT. Translated, it gives CASGPRGSGTEAFF.

This chain joins TRBV6-6 and TRBJ1-2; no clear D. Trimming shortened V by 6 bases and J by 7 bases, and 21 bases separated the two germline ends. Germline V gene sequence: CDR1 MNHNY, CDR2 SVGAGI (reference sequence). There are 15 residues in the CDR3. The CDR3 DNA is TGTGCCAGCAGCCCCGCGGGAAGTTTCTCGGGTGGCTACACCTTC. Translating it yields CASSPAGSFSGGYTF.

This chain uses TRBV29-1 with TRBJ1-1; 12 bases agree with TRBD1. This CDR3 has 13 residues. V shed 6 bases, J shed 3 bases, and the junction held 2 bases outside the gene matches. Germline V CDR1 and CDR2: SQVTM, ANQGSEA. This CDR3 reads CSVGTGGHTEAFF. The CDR3 coding sequence is TGCAGCGTGGGGACAGGGGGCCACACTGAAGCTTTCTTT.

To note about this clone: This sample includes further DNA sequences coding for the same CDR3. The chain couples TRBV6-5 to TRBJ2-2; tentative D call: TRBD2 (5 bases). Looked up from germline, CDR1 is MNHEY and CDR2 is SVGAGI. The CDR3 is 15 amino acids. Trimming cost V 2 bases and J 1 base, with 8 bases left between them. CDR3 region: CASSYSGGNTGELFF. DNA of the CDR3: TGTGCCAGCAGTTACAGCGGCGGGAACACCGGGGAGCTGTTTTTT.

The V and J genes are TRBV19 and TRBJ1-1; weak D call: TRBD1 (5 bases). This CDR3 is 15 amino acids long. V was clipped by 6 bases and J by 1 base, with 15 bases between them. Looked up from germline, CDR1 is LNHDA and CDR2 is SQIVND (reference sequence). CDR3 sequence (DNA): TGTGCCAGTAGAGATGGAGGGACGAAGAACACTGAAGCTTTCTTT. Translated: CASRDGGTKNTEAFF.

The chain uses TRBV20-1 and TRBJ2-7; maybe TRBD2 (6 bases). This CDR3 is built from 13 residues. V shed 3 bases and J shed 4 bases, with 13 bases lying between them. Germline V gives CDR1 DFQATT, CDR2 SNEGSKA (reference sequence). The CDR3 region has the DNA TGCAGTGCTAGTCCGGGGGACCTATACGAGCAGTACTTC. Translated: CSASPGDLYEQYF.

The V call is TRBV18, the J call TRBJ2-3; perhaps TRBD2 as D (5 bases). V lost 8 bases, J lost 1 base, and 16 bases lay in between. The CDR3 is made up of 15 amino acids. Germline V gene sequence: CDR1 KGHSH, CDR2 LQKENI. CDR3 sequence reads: CASAPPTTRTDTQYF. The CDR3 DNA follows: TGTGCCAGCGCGCCCCCGACTACCCGCACAGATACGCAGTATTTT. Based on the CDR3 plus reference TRBV18 and TRBJ2-3, the full variable domain is NAGVMQNPRHLVRRRGQEARLRCSPMKGHSHVYWYRQLPEEGLKFMVYLQKENIIDESGMPKERFSAEFPKEGPSILRIQQVVRGDSAAYFCASAPPTTRTDTQYFGPGTRLTVL.

The count of this clone is one. The V call is TRBV15, the J call TRBJ2-3; 8 bases align to TRBD2. This CDR3 contains 16 residues. The germline V gene has CDR1 LNHNV and CDR2 YYDKDF (reference sequence). Trimming cost V 3 bases and J 1 base; bases outside gene matches: 6. The CDR3 nucleotides are TGTGCCACCAGCAGGAGTCCGGGACTAGGCACAGATACGCAGTATTTT. It specifies CATSRSPGLGTDTQYF.

The gene calls are TRBV7-8 and TRBJ2-7; 12 positions agree with TRBD2. The CDR3 extends over 15 amino acids. The junction had 7 bases not matched to a gene; V was cut back by 5 bases and J by 5 bases. Germline values: CDR1 SGHVS, CDR2 FQNEAQ. The CDR3 reads CASSLRLAGDNEQYF. The CDR3 DNA reads TGTGCCAGCAGCCTCCGACTAGCGGGGGATAACGAGCAGTACTTC.

V usage is TRBV30 and J usage is TRBJ1-5; 8 nucleotides align to TRBD1. This CDR3 contains 15 residues. CDR1 and CDR2 from the germline V gene are GTSNPN and SVGIG (reference sequence). J was trimmed by 9 bases and V by 0 bases; bases with no gene match: 10. This CDR3 is CAWSVKTGVGSPQHF. The CDR3 DNA reads TGTGCCTGGAGTGTAAAGACAGGGGTAGGATCGCCCCAGCATTTT.

With regard to this clone: Other DNA variants within this sample encode the same CDR3. The rearrangement joins TRBV7-9 to TRBJ2-3; D is undetermined. This CDR3 has 13 residues. Trimming took off 2 bases at V and 0 bases at J, with 3 bases between the two ends. CDR1 is SEHNR, CDR2 FQNEAQ, per germline (reference sequence). CDR3 coding DNA: TGTGCCAGCAGCTTAAGCAGCACAGATACGCAGTATTTT. Translated, it gives CASSLSSTDTQYF.

The chain combines TRBV9 with TRBJ2-2, with D possibly TRBD1 on 5 matching bases. Germline values: CDR1 SGDLS, CDR2 YYNGEE. Trimming took off 3 bases at V and 5 bases at J, with 8 bases between the two ends. The CDR3 extends over 13 amino acids. CDR3 loop: CASSATVTGELFF. CDR3 DNA sequence: TGTGCCAGCAGCGCGACAGTTACCGGGGAGCTGTTTTTT.

This clone was seen more than once but under ten times. The J gene is TRBJ1-1, the V gene TRBV3-1 (or the pseudogene TRBV3-2), with D maybe TRBD1 (6 bases). The CDR3 runs 15 residues. Trimming pared 4 bases from V and 0 bases from J, leaving 12 bases between. The V gene's germline CDR1 is LGHDT and CDR2 YNNKEL (reference sequence). The CDR3 region is CASSPRTVMNTEAFF. CDR3 nucleotides: TGTGCCAGCAGCCCTCGGACAGTGATGAACACTGAAGCTTTCTTT.

The chain recombines TRBV10-3 with TRBJ2-2; 9 nucleotides match TRBD1. V shed 9 bases and J 2 bases; nucleotides not matched to a gene: 1. The CDR3 extends over 13 amino acids. The V gene's germline CDR1 is ENHRY and CDR2 SYGVKD. CDR3 loop: CAMGQGNTGELFF. CDR3 DNA: TGTGCCATGGGACAGGGCAACACCGGGGAGCTGTTTTTT.

This chain joins TRBV18 and TRBJ1-5; D is uncertain. V was trimmed by 5 bases and J by 0 bases, leaving 8 bases between them. The CDR3 sequence is 14 residues long. Germline CDR1 and CDR2: KGHSH and LQKENI. The CDR3 DNA reads as TGTGCCAGCTCATCAACGAGTAGCAATCAGCCCCAGCATTTT. This sequence encodes CASSSTSSNQPQHF.

This clone was counted once. The chain joins TRBV10-3 to TRBJ2-3; 10 nucleotides line up with TRBD2. Germline trimming cut 2 bases from V and 6 bases from J; bases unmatched to any gene: 14. This CDR3 has 18 amino acids. Germline lookup yields CDR1 ENHRY and CDR2 SYGVKD. CDR3 coding DNA: TGTGCCATCAGTGAGCCCCAAGGAGCGGGGGGGCCGGGTGATACGCAGTATTTT. This sequence encodes CAISEPQGAGGPGDTQYF.

The chain joins TRBV5-4 to TRBJ1-1; D may be TRBD1 (5 bases). Germline-derived CDR1 and CDR2 are SGHNT and YYREEE (reference sequence). The V and J ends lost 3 bases and 1 base respectively, with 16 bases between them. The CDR3 length is 16 residues. The CDR3 loop is CASSSPSGTPNTEAFF. CDR3 nucleotides: TGTGCCAGCAGCTCACCGAGCGGGACGCCGAACACTGAAGCTTTCTTT.

The chain uses TRBV7-8 and TRBJ2-3; 9 bases are a match to TRBD2. The trim removed 4 bases at V and 3 bases at J, leaving 14 bases unmatched. CDR3 length: 18 amino acids. Germline-derived CDR1 and CDR2 are SGHVS and FQNEAQ. CDR3 DNA: TGTGCCAGCAGCTCCTTCCTGCGCGGGGGGGAAAGGACAGATACGCAGTATTTT. Translating it yields CASSSFLRGGERTDTQYF.

V gene TRBV11-3 combines with J gene TRBJ1-2; possibly TRBD1 for D (5 bases). CDR3 size: 13 residues. Germline V gene data show CDR1 as SGHNT and CDR2 as YENEEA. Trimming shortened V by 6 bases and J by 4 bases, and 12 bases separated the two germline ends. The CDR3 sequence is CASSYGGSYGYTF. Written as DNA, the CDR3 is TGTGCCAGCAGTTACGGGGGGTCCTATGGCTACACCTTC.

The rearrangement joins TRBV19 to TRBJ2-3; D is possibly TRBD2 (6 bases). V dropped 3 bases and J dropped 4 bases, with 14 bases sitting between them. Looked up from germline, CDR1 is LNHDA and CDR2 is SQIVND (reference sequence). The CDR3 has 15 residues. CDR3 loop: CASSMGGYSADTQYF. CDR3 in DNA: TGTGCCAGTAGTATGGGAGGCTACAGTGCAGATACGCAGTATTTT.

The chain has TRBV7-9 and TRBJ1-1, with D unresolved. Germline V CDR1 and CDR2: SEHNR, FQNEAQ (reference sequence). This CDR3 comprises 12 residues. V lost 8 bases and J 5 bases, leaving 12 bases between the germline ends. CDR3 sequence reads: CASFRSGTEAFF. CDR3 nucleotides: TGTGCCAGCTTTCGGAGTGGGACTGAAGCTTTCTTT. The variable domain in full, with the rest retrieved from reference TRBV7-9 and TRBJ1-1, is DTGVSQNPRHKITKRGQNVTFRCDPISEHNRLYWYRQTLGQGPEFLTYFQNEAQLEKSRLLSDRFSAERPKGSFSTLEIQRTEQGDSAMYLCASFRSGTEAFFGQGTRLTVV.

This sequence joins TRBV5-8 and TRBJ2-5, with no clear D. V gave up 7 bases and J gave up 3 bases, with 10 bases separating them. This CDR3 region has 12 residues. Germline V gene lookup returns CDR1 SGHTS and CDR2 YDEGEE. The CDR3 loop is CASALVEETQYF. As DNA, the CDR3 is TGTGCCAGCGCGCTTGTGGAAGAGACCCAGTACTTC. The entire variable domain, with the rest obtained from reference TRBV5-8 and TRBJ2-5, is as follows: EAGVTQSPTHLIKTRGQQATLRCSPISGHTSVYWYQQALGLGLQFLLWYDEGEERNRGNFPPRFSGRQFPNYSSELNVNALELEDSALYLCASALVEETQYFGPGTRLLVL.

The chain is built from TRBV12-3 or TRBV12-4 and TRBJ1-1; tentatively, D is TRBD1 (5 bases). This CDR3 contains 12 residues. Deletions cut 6 bases from V and 5 bases from J, with 10 bases between. CDR3 nucleotides: TGTGCCAGCAGGAAGGGGTCGACTGAAGCTTTCTTT. Protein product: CASRKGSTEAFF.

The chain couples TRBV19 to TRBJ2-2; 9 nucleotides match TRBD2. The CDR3 totals 15 residues. Germline V gives CDR1 LNHDA, CDR2 SQIVND (reference sequence). Losses at the gene ends were 6 bases for V and 6 bases for J; bases not matched to a gene: 8. The CDR3 sequence: CASSPTGLAPGELFF. Here the CDR3 DNA reads TGTGCCAGTAGCCCGACGGGACTAGCCCCCGGGGAGCTGTTTTTT.

This clone was observed a handful of times. The chain carries TRBV6-5 and TRBJ1-5, with 9 positions matching TRBD1. There are 14 residues in the CDR3. The junction had 10 bases not matched to a gene; V was cut back by 5 bases and J by 11 bases. Germline V gene lookup returns CDR1 MNHEY and CDR2 SVGAGI. The DNA for the CDR3 is TGTGCCAGCAGTCCGGACAGGGGCGTACGGGCCCAGCATTTT. The encoded protein is CASSPDRGVRAQHF.